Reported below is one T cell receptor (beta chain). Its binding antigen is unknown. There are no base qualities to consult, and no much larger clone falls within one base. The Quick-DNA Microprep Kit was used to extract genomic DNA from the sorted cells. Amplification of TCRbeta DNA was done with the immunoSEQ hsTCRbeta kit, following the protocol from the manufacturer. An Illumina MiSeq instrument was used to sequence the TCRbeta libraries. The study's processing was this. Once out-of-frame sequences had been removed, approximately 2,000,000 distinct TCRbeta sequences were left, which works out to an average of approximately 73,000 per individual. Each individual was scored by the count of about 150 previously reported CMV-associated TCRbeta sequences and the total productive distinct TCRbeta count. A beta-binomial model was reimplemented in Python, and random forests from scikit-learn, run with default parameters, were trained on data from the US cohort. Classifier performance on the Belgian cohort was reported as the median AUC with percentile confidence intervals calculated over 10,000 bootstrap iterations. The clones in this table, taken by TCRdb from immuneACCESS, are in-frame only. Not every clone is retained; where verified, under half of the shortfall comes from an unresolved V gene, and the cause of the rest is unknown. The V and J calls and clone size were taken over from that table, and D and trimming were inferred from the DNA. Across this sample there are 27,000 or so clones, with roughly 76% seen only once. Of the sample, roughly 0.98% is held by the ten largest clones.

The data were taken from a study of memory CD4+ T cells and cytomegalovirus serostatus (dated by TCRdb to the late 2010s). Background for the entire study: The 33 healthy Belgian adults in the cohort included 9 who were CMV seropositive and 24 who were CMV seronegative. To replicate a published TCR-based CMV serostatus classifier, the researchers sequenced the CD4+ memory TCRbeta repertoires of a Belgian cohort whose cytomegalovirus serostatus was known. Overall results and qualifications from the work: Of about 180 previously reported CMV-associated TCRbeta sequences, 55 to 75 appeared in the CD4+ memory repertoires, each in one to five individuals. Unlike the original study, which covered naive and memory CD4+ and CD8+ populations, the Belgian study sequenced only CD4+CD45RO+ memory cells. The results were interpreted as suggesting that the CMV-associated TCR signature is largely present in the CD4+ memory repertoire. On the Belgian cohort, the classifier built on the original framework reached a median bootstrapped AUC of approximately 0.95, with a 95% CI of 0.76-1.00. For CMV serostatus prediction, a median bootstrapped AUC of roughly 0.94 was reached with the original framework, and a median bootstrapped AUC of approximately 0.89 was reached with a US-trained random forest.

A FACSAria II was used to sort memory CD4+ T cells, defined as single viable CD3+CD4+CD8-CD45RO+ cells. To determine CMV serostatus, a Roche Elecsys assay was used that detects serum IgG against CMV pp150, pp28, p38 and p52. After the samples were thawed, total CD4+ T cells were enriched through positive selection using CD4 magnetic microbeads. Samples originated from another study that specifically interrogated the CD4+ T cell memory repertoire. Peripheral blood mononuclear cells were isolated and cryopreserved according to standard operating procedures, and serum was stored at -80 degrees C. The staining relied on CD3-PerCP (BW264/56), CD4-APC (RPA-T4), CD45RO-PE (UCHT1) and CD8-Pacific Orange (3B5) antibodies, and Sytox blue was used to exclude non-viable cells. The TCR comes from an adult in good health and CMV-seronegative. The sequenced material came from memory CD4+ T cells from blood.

The nucleotide sequence reads TGTGCCAGCCGGGACAGGGGGCCTAATGAGCAGTTCTTC. This sequence encodes CASRDRGPNEQFF. The chain is made from TRBV2 and TRBJ2-1, with 12 bases in between that match TRBD1. Per the germline V gene, SNHLY is the CDR1 and FYNNEI is the CDR2. Its CDR3 holds 13 amino acids, cysteine through phenylalanine. Only the CDR3 DNA stays, 39 bases, in frame from base 1. After removal of 8 bases from V and 7 bases from J, the junction retains 3 bases not matched to a gene.